One TCR beta chain is described in this entry. The target antigen is unknown. The data were obtained in a study of graft-versus-host responses after intestinal transplantation. Study-wide context: Recipients uniformly received anti-thymocyte globulin induction, followed by tacrolimus and steroids for 2 to 4 years. Study-wide points: GvH clone levels peaked in circulation, and this peak was associated with early post-transplant HvG declines.

This CDR3 has 15 residues. Germline-derived CDR1 and CDR2 are SGDLS and YYNGEE. Trimming stripped 3 bases from V and 3 bases from J, with 15 bases between. Generated by immunoSEQ multiplex PCR, the TCRdb table keeps only in-frame clones and is missing some. The sample carries fewer than 150,000 clones, more than 80% recorded once. The gene calls are TRBV9 and TRBJ1-1, with D perhaps TRBD1 (6 bases). The source is a human donor who received an intestinal transplant. Sequenced material: unstimulated CD4+ T cells sorted from spleen or lymph node cells, taken before intestinal transplant. This chain's CDR3 is CASSGSGDTYTEAFF. In DNA form, the CDR3 reads TGTGCCAGCAGCGGTTCCGGGGACACCTACACTGAAGCTTTCTTT.